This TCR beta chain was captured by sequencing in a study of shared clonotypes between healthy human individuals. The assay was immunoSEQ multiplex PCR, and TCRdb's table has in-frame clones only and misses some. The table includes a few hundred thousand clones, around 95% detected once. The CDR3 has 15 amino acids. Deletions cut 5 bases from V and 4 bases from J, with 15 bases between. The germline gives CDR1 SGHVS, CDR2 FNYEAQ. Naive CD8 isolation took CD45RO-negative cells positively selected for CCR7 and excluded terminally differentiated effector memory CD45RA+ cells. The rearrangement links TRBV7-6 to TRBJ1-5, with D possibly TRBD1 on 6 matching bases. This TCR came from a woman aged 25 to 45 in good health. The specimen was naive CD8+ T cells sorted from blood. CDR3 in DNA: TGTGCCAGCAGCCGATCACAGGGTGGGAATCAGCCCCAGCATTTT. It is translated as CASSRSQGGNQPQHF.